Listed here is a single TCR beta chain. This specimen belongs to a study of blood T cell repertoires in COVID-19. Study-wide background: Acute and convalescent COVID-19 samples came from the United States, Italy and Spain. T cells, B-cell-depleted T cells, or PBMCs provided the cDNA or gDNA that served as material.

The authors' processing: Estimation of nucleated cell counts relied on the amplification of reference gene primers. TCRdb's table, derived via immunoSEQ multiplex PCR, lists solely in-frame clones and lacks some. That table gives V, J and clone size, and the DNA gave D and trimming. This table holds about 220,000 clones, around 81% found once. Germline CDR1 and CDR2: GTSNPN and SVGIG (reference sequence). The CDR3 has 15 amino acids. V gave up 1 base and J gave up 6 bases, with 18 bases separating them. The chain has TRBV30 and TRBJ1-2; D possibly corresponds to TRBD1 (6 bases). The TCR sequence derives from a woman aged 25-40 years who had recovered from COVID-19. The sample taken for sequencing was peripheral blood. CDR3 residues: CAWSGRTVLLHGYTF. CDR3 bases: TGTGCCTGGAGTGGGCGGACAGTCCTCCTGCATGGCTACACCTTC.